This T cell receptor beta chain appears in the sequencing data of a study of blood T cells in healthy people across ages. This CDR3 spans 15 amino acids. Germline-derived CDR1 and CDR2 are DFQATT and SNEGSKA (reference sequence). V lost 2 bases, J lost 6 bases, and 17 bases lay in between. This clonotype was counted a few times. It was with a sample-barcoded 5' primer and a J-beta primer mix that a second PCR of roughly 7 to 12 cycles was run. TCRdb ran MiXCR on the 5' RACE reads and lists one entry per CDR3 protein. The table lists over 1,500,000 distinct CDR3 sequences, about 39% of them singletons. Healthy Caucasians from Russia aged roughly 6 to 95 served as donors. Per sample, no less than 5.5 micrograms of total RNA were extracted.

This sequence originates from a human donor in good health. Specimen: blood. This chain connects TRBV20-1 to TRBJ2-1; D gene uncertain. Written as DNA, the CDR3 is TGCAGTGCTAGATTCTTTCAACTAAATCCCAATGAGCAGTTCTTC. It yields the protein CSARFFQLNPNEQFF.